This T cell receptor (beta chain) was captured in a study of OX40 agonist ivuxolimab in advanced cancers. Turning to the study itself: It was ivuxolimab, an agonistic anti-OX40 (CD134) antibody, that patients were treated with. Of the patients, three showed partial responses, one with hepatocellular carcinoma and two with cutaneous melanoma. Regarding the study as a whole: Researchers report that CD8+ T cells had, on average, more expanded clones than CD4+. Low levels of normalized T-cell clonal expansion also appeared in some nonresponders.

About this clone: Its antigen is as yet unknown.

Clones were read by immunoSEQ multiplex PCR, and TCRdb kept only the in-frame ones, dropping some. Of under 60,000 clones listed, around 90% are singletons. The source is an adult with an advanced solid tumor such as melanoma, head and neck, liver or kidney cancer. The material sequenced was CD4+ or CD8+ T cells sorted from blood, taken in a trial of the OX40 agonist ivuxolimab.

Written as DNA, the CDR3 is TGCGCCAGCAGCTCAAGGACAGGGTTGGACTATGGCTACACCTTC. Amino acids: CASSSRTGLDYGYTF. The chain recombines TRBV4-1 with TRBJ1-2, with TRBD1 identical over 8 bases. The CDR3 covers 15 residues. The junction had 8 bases not matched to a gene; V was cut back by 5 bases and J by 3 bases. CDR1 MGHRA and CDR2 YSYEKL come from the germline V gene.